This TCR beta chain originates from a study of T cells expressing NK-cell markers. As concerns this clonotype: The antigen is undetermined.

TCRdb reanalyzed the 5' RACE reads, giving one entry per CDR3 protein sequence and no DNA. The record lists roughly 390,000 distinct CDR3 sequences, of which the ten most abundant hold approximately 11%. Overall study results and limits: Similarly, these clonotypes led the CD3+CD56-NKG2C+ fraction as well in a handful of donors.

Germline CDR1 MNHEY, CDR2 SVGAGI. There are 18 residues in the CDR3. The receptor was derived from a woman in her fifties or sixties in good health. The sequencing input was blood T cells: a sorted CD56 or NKG2C T cell subset, CD4+ or CD8+ T cells, or bulk PBMC T cells (not recorded which). The chain carries TRBV6-5 and TRBJ2-6; with no DNA, the TCRdb D assignment of TRBD1 cannot be verified. CDR3 sequence: CASSSRDRGSSGANVLTF.